In this sample, the clone carrying this T cell receptor beta chain turned up many times. This sample stems from a study of T-cell reconstitution after alpha-beta-depleted transplantation in children. The V gene's germline CDR1 is MNHEY and CDR2 SVGAGI. CDR3 size: 13 residues. Trimming removed 11 bases from V and 4 bases from J, with 17 bases in between. Unique molecular identifiers were incorporated when the TCRbeta library was constructed. One entry per CDR3 protein, called by TCRdb with MiXCR from the PCR reads. The sample contains roughly 200,000 distinct CDR3 sequences, approximately 10% of which appear only once.

Sequences were derived from PBMCs from the stem cell graft donor, sampled from the stem cell graft. V gene TRBV6-5 combines with J gene TRBJ1-2, with D possibly matching TRBD1 (5 bases). This receptor was obtained from a human donor who donated a stem cell graft to a child with acute lymphoblastic leukemia. CDR3 nucleotide sequence: TGTGCCTCACACCCCCTGGGGCTCTATGGCTACACCTTC. Amino acids: CASHPLGLYGYTF.